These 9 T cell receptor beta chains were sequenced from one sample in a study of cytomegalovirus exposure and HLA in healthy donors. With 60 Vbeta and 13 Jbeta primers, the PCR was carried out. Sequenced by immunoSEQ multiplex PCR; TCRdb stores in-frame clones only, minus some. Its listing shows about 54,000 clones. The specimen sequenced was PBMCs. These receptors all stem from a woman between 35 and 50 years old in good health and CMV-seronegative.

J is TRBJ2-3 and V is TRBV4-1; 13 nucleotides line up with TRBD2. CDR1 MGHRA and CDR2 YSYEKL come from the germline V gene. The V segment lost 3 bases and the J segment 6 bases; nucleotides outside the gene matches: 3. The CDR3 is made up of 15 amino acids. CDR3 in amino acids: CASSQETSGGDTQYF. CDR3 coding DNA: TGCGCCAGCAGCCAGGAGACTAGCGGGGGGGATACGCAGTATTTT.

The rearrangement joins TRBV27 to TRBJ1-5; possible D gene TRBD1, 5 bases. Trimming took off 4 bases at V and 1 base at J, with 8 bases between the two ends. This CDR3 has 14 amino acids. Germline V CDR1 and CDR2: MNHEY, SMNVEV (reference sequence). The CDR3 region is CASSYGGSNQPQHF. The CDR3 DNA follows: TGTGCCAGCAGTTATGGGGGGAGCAATCAGCCCCAGCATTTT.

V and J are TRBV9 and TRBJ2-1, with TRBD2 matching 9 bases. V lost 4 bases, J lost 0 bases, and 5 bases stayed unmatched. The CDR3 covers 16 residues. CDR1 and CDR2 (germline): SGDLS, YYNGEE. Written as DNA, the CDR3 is TGTGCCAGCAGCTTGCATAGCGGGAGCTCCTACAATGAGCAGTTCTTC. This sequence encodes CASSLHSGSSYNEQFF.

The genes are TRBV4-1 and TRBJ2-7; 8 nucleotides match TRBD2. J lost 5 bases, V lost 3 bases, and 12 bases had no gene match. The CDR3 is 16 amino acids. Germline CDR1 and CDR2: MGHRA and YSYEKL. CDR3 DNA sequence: TGCGCCAGCAGCCAGGCCTCGGGACTAGTTATCAACGAGCAGTACTTC. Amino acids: CASSQASGLVINEQYF.

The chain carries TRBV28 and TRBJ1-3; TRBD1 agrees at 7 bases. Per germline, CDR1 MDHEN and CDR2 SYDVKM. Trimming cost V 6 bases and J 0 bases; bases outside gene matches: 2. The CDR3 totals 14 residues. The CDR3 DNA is TGTGCCAGCAGGGACAGGAGCTCTGGAAACACCATATATTTT. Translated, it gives CASRDRSSGNTIYF.

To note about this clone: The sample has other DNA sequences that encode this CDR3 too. The CDR3 protein is CASSTTANTEAFF. DNA for the CDR3: TGTGCCAGTAGTACAACAGCGAACACTGAAGCTTTCTTT. The chain has TRBV19 and TRBJ1-1, with D hard to call. The CDR3 consists of 13 residues. Germline CDR1 is LNHDA and CDR2 is SQIVND (reference sequence). Trimming shortened V by 4 bases and J by 1 base, and 7 bases separated the two germline ends. Based on the CDR3 plus reference TRBV19 and TRBJ1-1, the full variable domain is DGGITQSPKYLFRKEGQNVTLSCEQNLNHDAMYWYRQDPGQGLRLIYYSQIVNDFQKGDIAEGYSVSREKKESFPLTVTSAQKNPTAFYLCASSTTANTEAFFGQGTRLTVV.

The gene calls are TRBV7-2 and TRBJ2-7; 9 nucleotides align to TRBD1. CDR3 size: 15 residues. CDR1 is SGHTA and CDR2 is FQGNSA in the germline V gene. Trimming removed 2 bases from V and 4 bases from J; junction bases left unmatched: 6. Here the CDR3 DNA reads TGTGCCAGCAGCTTACCTCCGGGACAGGGATACGAGCAGTACTTC. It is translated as CASSLPPGQGYEQYF.

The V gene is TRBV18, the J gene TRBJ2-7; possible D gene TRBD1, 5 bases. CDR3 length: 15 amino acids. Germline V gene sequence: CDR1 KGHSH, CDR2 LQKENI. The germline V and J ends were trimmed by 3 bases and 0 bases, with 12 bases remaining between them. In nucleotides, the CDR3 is TGTGCCAGCTCACCTAAGGCAGGGAACTCCTACGAGCAGTACTTC. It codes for CASSPKAGNSYEQYF. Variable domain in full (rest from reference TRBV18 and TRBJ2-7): NAGVMQNPRHLVRRRGQEARLRCSPMKGHSHVYWYRQLPEEGLKFMVYLQKENIIDESGMPKERFSAEFPKEGPSILRIQQVVRGDSAAYFCASSPKAGNSYEQYFGPGTRLTVT.

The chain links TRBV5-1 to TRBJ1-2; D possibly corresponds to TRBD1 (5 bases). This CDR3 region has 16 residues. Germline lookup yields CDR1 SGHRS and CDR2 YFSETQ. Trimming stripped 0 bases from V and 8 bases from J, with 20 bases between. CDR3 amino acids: CASSLEGVPLPWGYTF. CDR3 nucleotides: TGCGCCAGCAGCTTGGAAGGGGTTCCCCTACCGTGGGGCTACACCTTC.